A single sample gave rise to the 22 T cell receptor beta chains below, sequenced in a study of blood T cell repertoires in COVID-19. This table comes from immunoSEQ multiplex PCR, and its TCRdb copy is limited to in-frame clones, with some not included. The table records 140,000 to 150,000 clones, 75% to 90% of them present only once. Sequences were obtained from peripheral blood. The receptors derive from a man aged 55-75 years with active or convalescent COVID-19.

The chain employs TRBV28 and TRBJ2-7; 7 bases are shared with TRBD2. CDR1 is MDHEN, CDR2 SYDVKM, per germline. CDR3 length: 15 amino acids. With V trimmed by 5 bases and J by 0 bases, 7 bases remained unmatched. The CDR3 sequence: CASSTRLAPSYEQYF. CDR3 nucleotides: TGTGCCAGCAGTACCCGACTAGCACCCTCCTACGAGCAGTACTTC.

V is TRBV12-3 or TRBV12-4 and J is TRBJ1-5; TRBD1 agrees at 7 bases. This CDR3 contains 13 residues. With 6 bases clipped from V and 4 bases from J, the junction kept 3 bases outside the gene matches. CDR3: CASRLTGNQPQHF. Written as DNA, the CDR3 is TGTGCCAGCAGGCTGACAGGGAATCAGCCCCAGCATTTT.

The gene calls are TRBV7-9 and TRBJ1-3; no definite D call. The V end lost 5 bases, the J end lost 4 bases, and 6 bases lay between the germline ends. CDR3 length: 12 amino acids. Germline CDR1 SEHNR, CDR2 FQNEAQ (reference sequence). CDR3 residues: CASSQQGNTIYF. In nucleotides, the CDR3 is TGTGCCAGCAGCCAACAGGGAAACACCATATATTTT.

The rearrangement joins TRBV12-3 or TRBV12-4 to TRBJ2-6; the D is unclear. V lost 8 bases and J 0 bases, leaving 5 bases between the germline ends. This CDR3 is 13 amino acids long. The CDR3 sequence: CASQSSGANVLTF. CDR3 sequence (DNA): TGTGCCAGCCAGTCCTCTGGGGCCAACGTCCTGACTTTC.

CDR3 sequence: CASSYGRGAGNTIYF. Here the CDR3 DNA reads TGTGCCAGCAGTTACGGGAGGGGCGCTGGAAACACCATATATTTT. The rearrangement uses TRBV6-5 and TRBJ1-3, with D perhaps TRBD1 (5 bases). Trimming stripped 2 bases from V and 2 bases from J, with 10 bases between. The CDR3 contains 15 residues. Germline V CDR1 and CDR2: MNHEY, SVGAGI.

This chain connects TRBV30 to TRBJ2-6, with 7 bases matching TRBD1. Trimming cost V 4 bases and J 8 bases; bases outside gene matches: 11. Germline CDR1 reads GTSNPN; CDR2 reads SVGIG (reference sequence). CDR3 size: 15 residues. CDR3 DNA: TGTGCCTGGAATCCCCCCGCCAGGGGGTCCAACGTCCTGACTTTC. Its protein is CAWNPPARGSNVLTF.

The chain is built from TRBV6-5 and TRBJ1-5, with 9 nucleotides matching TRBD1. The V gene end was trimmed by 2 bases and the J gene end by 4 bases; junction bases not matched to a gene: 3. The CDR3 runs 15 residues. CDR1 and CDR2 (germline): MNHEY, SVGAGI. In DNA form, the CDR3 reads TGTGCCAGCAGTTACGGACAGGGGAAAAATCAGCCCCAGCATTTT. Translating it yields CASSYGQGKNQPQHF.

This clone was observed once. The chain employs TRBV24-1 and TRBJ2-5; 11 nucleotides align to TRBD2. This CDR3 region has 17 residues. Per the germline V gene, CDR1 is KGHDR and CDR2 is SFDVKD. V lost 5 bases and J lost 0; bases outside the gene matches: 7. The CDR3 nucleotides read TGTGCCACCAGTGGTATAGCGGGAGGGGGGTACCAAGAGACCCAGTACTTC. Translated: CATSGIAGGGYQETQYF.

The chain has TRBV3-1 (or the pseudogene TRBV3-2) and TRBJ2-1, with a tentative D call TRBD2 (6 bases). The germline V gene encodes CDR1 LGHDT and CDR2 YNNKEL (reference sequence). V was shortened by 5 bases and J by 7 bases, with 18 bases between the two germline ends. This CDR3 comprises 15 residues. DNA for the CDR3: TGTGCCAGCAGCTCCCCCGGGACTCATGGTAATGAGCAGTTCTTC. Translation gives CASSSPGTHGNEQFF.

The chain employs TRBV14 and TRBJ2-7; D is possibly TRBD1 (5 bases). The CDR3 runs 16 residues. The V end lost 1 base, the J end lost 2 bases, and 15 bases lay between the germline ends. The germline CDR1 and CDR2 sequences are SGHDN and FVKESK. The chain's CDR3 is CASSQGGVWAAYEQYF. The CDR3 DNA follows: TGTGCCAGCAGCCAAGGGGGCGTGTGGGCAGCCTACGAGCAGTACTTC.

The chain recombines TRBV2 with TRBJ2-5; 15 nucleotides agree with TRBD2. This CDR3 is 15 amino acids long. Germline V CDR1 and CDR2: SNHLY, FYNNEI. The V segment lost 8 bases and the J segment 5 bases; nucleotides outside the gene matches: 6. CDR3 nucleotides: TGTGCCAGCGGACTAGCGGGAGGGCCCGGGGAGACCCAGTACTTC. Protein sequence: CASGLAGGPGETQYF. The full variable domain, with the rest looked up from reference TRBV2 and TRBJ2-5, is EPEVTQTPSHQVTQMGQEVILRCVPISNHLYFYWYRQILGQKVEFLVSFYNNEISEKSEIFDDQFSVERPDGSNFTLKIRSTKLEDSAMYFCASGLAGGPGETQYFGPGTRLLVL.

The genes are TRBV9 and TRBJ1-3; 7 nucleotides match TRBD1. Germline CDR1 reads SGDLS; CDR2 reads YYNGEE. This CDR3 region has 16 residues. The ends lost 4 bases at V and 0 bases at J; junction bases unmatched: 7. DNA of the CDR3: TGTGCCAGCAGCCCGCGACAGGGCCTCTCTGGAAACACCATATATTTT. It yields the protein CASSPRQGLSGNTIYF. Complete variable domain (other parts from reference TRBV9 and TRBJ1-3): DSGVTQTPKHLITATGQRVTLRCSPRSGDLSVYWYQQSLDQGLQFLIQYYNGEERAKGNILERFSAQQFPDLHSELNLSSLELGDSALYFCASSPRQGLSGNTIYFGEGSWLTVV.

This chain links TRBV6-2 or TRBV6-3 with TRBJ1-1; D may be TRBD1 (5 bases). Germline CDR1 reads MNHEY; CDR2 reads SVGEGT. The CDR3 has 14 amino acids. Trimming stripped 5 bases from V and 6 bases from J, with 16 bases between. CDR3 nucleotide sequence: TGTGCCAGCAGTCCCCTGCGGGGGAGTTCTGAAGCTTTCTTT. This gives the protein CASSPLRGSSEAFF.

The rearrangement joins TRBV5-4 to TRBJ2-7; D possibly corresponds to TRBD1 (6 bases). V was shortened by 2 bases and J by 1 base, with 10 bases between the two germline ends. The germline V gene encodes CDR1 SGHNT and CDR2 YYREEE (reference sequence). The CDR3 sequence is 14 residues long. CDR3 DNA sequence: TGTGCCAGCAGCTTCAACAGGGAATCCTACGAGCAGTACTTC. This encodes CASSFNRESYEQYF.

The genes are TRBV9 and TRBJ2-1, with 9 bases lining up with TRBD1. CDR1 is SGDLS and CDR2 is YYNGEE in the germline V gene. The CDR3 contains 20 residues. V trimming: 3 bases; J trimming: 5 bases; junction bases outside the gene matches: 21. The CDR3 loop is CASSDHRDRDEFEFNNEQFF. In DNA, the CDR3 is TGTGCCAGCAGCGACCACCGGGACAGGGACGAGTTTGAATTTAACAATGAGCAGTTCTTC.

CDR3: CAISLGQQNQPQHF. CDR3 bases: TGTGCCATCAGCCTGGGACAGCAAAATCAGCCCCAGCATTTT. The chain uses TRBV10-3 and TRBJ1-5, with 7 nucleotides matching TRBD1. The germline V gene has CDR1 ENHRY and CDR2 SYGVKD. Germline trimming cut 6 bases from V and 4 bases from J; bases unmatched to any gene: 6. The CDR3 length is 14 residues.

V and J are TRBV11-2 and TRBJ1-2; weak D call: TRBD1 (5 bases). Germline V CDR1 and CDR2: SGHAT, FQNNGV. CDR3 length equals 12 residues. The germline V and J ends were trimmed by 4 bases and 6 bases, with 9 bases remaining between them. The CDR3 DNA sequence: TGTGCCAGCAGCTATGGGGCGAATGGCTACACCTTC. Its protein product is CASSYGANGYTF.

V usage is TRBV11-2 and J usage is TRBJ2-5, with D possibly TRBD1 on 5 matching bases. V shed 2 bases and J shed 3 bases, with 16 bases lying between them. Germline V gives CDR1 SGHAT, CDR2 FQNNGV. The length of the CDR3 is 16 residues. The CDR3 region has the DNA TGTGCCAGCAGCTTATTCAGGGTCGGCAGGGAAGAGACCCAGTACTTC. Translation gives CASSLFRVGREETQYF.

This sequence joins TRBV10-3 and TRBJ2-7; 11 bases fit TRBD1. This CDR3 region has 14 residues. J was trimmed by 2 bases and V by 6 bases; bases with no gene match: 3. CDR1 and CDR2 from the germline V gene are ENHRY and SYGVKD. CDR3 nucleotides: TGTGCCATCAGACGGGACAGGGGGACCTACGAGCAGTACTTC. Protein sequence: CAIRRDRGTYEQYF.

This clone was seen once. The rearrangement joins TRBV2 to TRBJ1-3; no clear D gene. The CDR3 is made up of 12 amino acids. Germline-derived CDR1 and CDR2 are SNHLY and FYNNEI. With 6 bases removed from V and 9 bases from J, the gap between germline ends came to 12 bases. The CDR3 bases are TGTGCCAGCAGCCCTGAGGGAGGCACCATATATTTT. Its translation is CASSPEGGTIYF.

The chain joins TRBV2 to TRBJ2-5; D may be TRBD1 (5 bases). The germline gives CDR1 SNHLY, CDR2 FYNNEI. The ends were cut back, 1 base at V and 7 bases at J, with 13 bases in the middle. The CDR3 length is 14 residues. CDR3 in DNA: TGTGCCAGCAGTGAAGGGCAGGGTTTTGCGACCCAGTACTTC. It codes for CASSEGQGFATQYF.

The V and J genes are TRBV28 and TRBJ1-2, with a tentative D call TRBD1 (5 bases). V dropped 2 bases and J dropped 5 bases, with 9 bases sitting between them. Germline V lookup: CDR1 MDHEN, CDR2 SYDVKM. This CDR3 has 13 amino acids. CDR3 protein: CASSLGAIYGYTF. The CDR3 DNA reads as TGTGCCAGCAGTTTAGGGGCCATATATGGCTACACCTTC.